These 3 T cell receptor beta chains were all obtained from the same sample, sequenced in a study of cytomegalovirus exposure and HLA in healthy donors. The PCR had 60 Vbeta and 13 Jbeta primers. Some clones are missing from TCRdb's copy, which holds only in-frame ones; the method was immunoSEQ multiplex PCR. The sample carries tens of thousands of clones, less than 80% recorded once. Sample: PBMCs. These receptors all stem from a man between 25 and 39 years old in good health and CMV-seronegative.

The CDR3 nucleotides read TGTGCCAGCATGGAGTATTATGGCTACACCTTC. This sequence encodes CASMEYYGYTF. The chain is built from TRBV5-8 and TRBJ1-2, with D uncertain. In germline, CDR1 is SGHTS, CDR2 YDEGEE. V shed 6 bases and J shed 5 bases, with 8 bases lying between them. The CDR3 is 11 residues long.

The chain is built from TRBV7-9 and TRBJ2-2, with D unresolved. V lost 3 bases to trimming and J lost 5 bases, with 4 bases between them. The CDR3 has 12 amino acids. Germline values: CDR1 SEHNR, CDR2 FQNEAQ (reference sequence). The chain's CDR3 is CASSFTTGELFF. The CDR3 nucleotides read TGTGCCAGCAGCTTCACTACCGGGGAGCTGTTTTTT.

V gene TRBV11-2 combines with J gene TRBJ2-6; 7 positions agree with TRBD1. Germline V gene sequence: CDR1 SGHAT, CDR2 FQNNGV. CDR3 length equals 19 residues. The ends lost 4 bases at V and 0 bases at J; junction bases unmatched: 12. The CDR3 is CASSSIRGTASSGANVLTF. The CDR3, as DNA: TGTGCCAGCAGCTCTATTAGGGGGACAGCGAGCTCTGGGGCCAACGTCCTGACTTTC.